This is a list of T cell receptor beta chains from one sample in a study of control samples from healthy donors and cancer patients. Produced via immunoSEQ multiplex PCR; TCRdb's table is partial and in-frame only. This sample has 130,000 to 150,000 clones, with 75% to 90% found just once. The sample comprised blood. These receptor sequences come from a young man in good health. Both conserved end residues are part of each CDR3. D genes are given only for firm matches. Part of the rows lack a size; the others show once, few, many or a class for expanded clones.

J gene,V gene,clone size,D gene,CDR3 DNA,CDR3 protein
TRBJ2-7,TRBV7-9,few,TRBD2,TGTGCCAGCAGCTCCGCCGGGAGGGCATCCATTGACGAGCAGTACTTC,CASSSAGRASIDEQYF
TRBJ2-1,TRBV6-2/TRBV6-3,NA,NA,TGTGCCAGCAGTGCATTGGTGTTGAGCTCCTACAATGAGCAGTTCTTC,CASSALVLSSYNEQFF
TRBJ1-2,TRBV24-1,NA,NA,TGTGCCACCAGTGATTTGCGTAAGAACTATGGCTACACCTTC,CATSDLRKNYGYTF
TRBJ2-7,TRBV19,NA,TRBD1,TGTGCCAGTAGTATCGGGCTGGGACAGCCCCCCGAGCAGTACTTC,CASSIGLGQPPEQYF
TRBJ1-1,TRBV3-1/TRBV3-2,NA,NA,TGTGCCAGCAGCCAACGAGGAACTGAAGCTTTCTTT,CASSQRGTEAFF
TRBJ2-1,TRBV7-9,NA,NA,TGTGCCACCAGGGCGGGCGGGGGCGAGGGACTACCCTTCTTC,CATRAGGGEGLPFF
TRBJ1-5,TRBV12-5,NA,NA,TGTGCTAGTGGTTTGGACGGACAGAGGGGAAGTCAGCCCCAGCATTTT,CASGLDGQRGSQPQHF
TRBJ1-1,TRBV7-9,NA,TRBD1,TGTGCCAGCAGCTTACGACAGGGCTCGAACACTGAAGCTTTCTTT,CASSLRQGSNTEAFF
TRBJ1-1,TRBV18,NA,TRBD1,TGTGCCAGCTCATCAGACAGGGACACTGAAGCTTTCTTT,CASSSDRDTEAFF
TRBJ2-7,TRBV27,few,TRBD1,TGTGCCAGCAGTTTCCGCAGGGGGTCGTACGAGCAGTACTTC,CASSFRRGSYEQYF
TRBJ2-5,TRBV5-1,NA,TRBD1,TGCGCCAGCAGCCCCGGGACAGGGCAAGAGACCCAGTACTTC,CASSPGTGQETQYF
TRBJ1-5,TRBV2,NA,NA,TGTGCCAGCAGTTTAGCAGGGAGAGATAGCAATCAGCCCCAGCATTTT,CASSLAGRDSNQPQHF
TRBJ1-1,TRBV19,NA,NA,TGTGCCAGTAGTGTTGGCATACTGGGTGAAGCTTTCTTT,CASSVGILGEAFF
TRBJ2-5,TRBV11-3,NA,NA,TGTGCCAGCAGCTTAGCAACAGGGATTAGGCTACTCGAAGAGACCCAGTACTTC,CASSLATGIRLLEETQYF
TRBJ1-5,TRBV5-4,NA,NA,TGTGCCAGCAGCTTCCAGGGGCAAGGCCAGCCCCAGCATTTT,CASSFQGQGQPQHF
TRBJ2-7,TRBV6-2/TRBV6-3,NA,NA,TGTGCCAGCAGCCGGGGACTTTCCTACGAGCAGTACTTC,CASSRGLSYEQYF
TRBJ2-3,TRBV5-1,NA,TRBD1,TGCGCCAGCAGACCTACGACAGGGGATATGGCAGATACGCAGTATTTT,CASRPTTGDMADTQYF
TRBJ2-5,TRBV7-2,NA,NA,TGTGCCAGCAGCTTTGGTGGTTTTGGGGAGACCCAGTACTTC,CASSFGGFGETQYF
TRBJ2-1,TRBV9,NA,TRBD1,TGTGCCAGCAGCGAAGACGGGACAGGTGCTTACAATGAGCAGTTCTTC,CASSEDGTGAYNEQFF
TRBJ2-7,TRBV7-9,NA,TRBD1,TGTGCCAGCAGCAAACCCGTGGGGGGACAGGGTACCTACGAGCAGTACTTC,CASSKPVGGQGTYEQYF
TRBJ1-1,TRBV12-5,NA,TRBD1,TGTGCTAGTGGCAGCGGACAGGGAAGTACTGAAGCTTTCTTT,CASGSGQGSTEAFF
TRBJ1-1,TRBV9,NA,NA,TGTGCCAGCAGCCCGAACACTGAAGCTTTCTTT,CASSPNTEAFF
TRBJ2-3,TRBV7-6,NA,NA,TGTGCCAGCAGCTCTGAGGGGGGCACAGATACGCAGTATTTT,CASSSEGGTDTQYF
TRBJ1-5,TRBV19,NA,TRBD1,TGTGCCAGTAGTACCCGGACAGGGGGATTTACCAATGGGCCCCAGCATTTT,CASSTRTGGFTNGPQHF
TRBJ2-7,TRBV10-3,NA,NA,TGTGCCATCAGTGAGTACCTCGCCCCACAAATACTACCCTACGAGCAGTACTTC,CAISEYLAPQILPYEQYF
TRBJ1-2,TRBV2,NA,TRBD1,TGTGCCAGCAGCGTTAAGGACAGGGGTGGTGGCTACACCTTC,CASSVKDRGGGYTF
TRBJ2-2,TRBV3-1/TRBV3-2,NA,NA,TGTGCCAGCAGCCAAGATACACCAAACTGGACAGCTAAAAGACCCACCGGGGAGCTGTTTTTT,CASSQDTPNWTAKRPTGELFF
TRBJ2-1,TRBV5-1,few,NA,TGCGCCAGCAGCTCGACGGCGGCTATCTACAATGAGCAGTTCTTC,CASSSTAAIYNEQFF
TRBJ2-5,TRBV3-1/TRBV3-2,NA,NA,TGTGCCAGCAGCCCTGGAGAGACCCAGTACTTC,CASSPGETQYF
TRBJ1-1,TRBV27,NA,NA,TGTGCCAGCAGGGACAACACTGAAGCTTTCTTT,CASRDNTEAFF
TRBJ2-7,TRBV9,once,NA,TGTGCCAGCAGCGTAGGCCCGGAGGGGGAAGAGCAGTACTTC,CASSVGPEGEEQYF
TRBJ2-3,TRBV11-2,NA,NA,TGTGCCAGCACCACACATGGCGCGCGTGGTACGCAGTATTTT,CASTTHGARGTQYF
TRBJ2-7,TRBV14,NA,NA,TGTGCCAGCAGCCCTGGGGGGACACTATCCTACGAGCAGTACTTC,CASSPGGTLSYEQYF
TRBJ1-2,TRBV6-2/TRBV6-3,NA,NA,TGTGCCAGCAGTTACAGGAGCACATATGGCTACACCTTC,CASSYRSTYGYTF
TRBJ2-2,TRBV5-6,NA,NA,TGTGCCAGCAGCTTGGACAGGGAGAACACCGGGGAGCTGTTTTTT,CASSLDRENTGELFF
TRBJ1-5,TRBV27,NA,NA,TGTGCCAGCAGCCCTATCGGACAGAATCAGCCCCAGCATTTT,CASSPIGQNQPQHF
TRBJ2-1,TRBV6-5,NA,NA,TGTGCCAGCAGGCCGCAGGGTTACAATGAGCAGTTCTTC,CASRPQGYNEQFF
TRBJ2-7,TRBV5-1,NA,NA,TGCGCCAGCAGCTTGTCCAGGGTAGGCTACGAGCAGTACTTC,CASSLSRVGYEQYF
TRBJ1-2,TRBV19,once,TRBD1,TGTGCCAGTAGTATAGGAGGGACAGGCAATCCCTATGGCTACACCTTC,CASSIGGTGNPYGYTF
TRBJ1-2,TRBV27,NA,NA,TGTGCCAGCAGTCACCTACAGGGTTTTGGCTACACCTTC,CASSHLQGFGYTF
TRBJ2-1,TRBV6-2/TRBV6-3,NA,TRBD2,TGTGCCAGCAGTTCCCTTAGCGGGACCGTCGATGAGCAGTTCTTC,CASSSLSGTVDEQFF
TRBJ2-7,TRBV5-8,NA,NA,TGTGCCAGCAGCTTGGCCGGAGATACCTACGAGCAGTACTTC,CASSLAGDTYEQYF
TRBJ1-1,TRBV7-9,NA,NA,TGTGCCAGCAGCCCCGGGACTTATAACACTGAAGCTTTCTTT,CASSPGTYNTEAFF
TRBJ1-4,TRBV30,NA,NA,TGTGCCTACGGCCAGGGTGCTAATGAAAAACTGTTTTTT,CAYGQGANEKLFF
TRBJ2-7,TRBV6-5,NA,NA,TGTGCCAGCACCCCCCCTGGGCAGGGCTACGAGCAGTACTTC,CASTPPGQGYEQYF
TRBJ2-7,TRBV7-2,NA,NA,TGTGCCAGCAGCTTAGCGCGGGGAGGTGCCTACGAGCAGTACTTC,CASSLARGGAYEQYF
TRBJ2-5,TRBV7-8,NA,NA,TGTGCCAGCAGCTTGGGCCCCCCCGCGTACCAAGAGACCCAGTACTTC,CASSLGPPAYQETQYF
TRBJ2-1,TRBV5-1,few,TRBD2,TGCGCCAGCAGCCCGACACAAGGACTAGCGGGGGGCTCCTACAATGAGCAGTTCTTC,CASSPTQGLAGGSYNEQFF
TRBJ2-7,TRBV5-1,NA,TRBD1,TGCGCCAGCACCCCGGTAGTAGGGGGCTCTTTGGAGCAGTACTTC,CASTPVVGGSLEQYF
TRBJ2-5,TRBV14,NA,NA,TGTGCCAGCAGCCAAGGGCCAGAACCCCAAGAGACCCAGTACTTC,CASSQGPEPQETQYF
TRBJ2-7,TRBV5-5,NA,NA,TGTGCCAGCAGCCCGGGGGTAGGGTGGAGGGCCTACGAGCAGTACTTC,CASSPGVGWRAYEQYF
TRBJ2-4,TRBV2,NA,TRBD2,TGTGCCAGTGGGACTAGCGGGAGCGAGGCCAAAAACATTCAGTACTTC,CASGTSGSEAKNIQYF
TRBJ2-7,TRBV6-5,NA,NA,TGTGCCAGTAAACTAGCTACCTCCTACGAGCAGTACTTC,CASKLATSYEQYF
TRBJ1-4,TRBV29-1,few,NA,TGCAGCGTTGGAGGGGAGGCGGATGAAAAACTGTTTTTT,CSVGGEADEKLFF
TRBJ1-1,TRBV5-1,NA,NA,TGCGCCAGCAGCACACTCCCAGGGGATTCGAACACTGAAGCTTTCTTT,CASSTLPGDSNTEAFF
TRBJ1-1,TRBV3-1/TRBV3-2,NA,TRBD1,TGTGCCAGCAGCCCCGCCACAGGGGGCGGGGTGGATGCTTTCTTT,CASSPATGGGVDAFF
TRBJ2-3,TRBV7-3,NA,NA,TGTGCCAGCAGCTACACTTCGTATGCTGATACGCAGTATTTT,CASSYTSYADTQYF
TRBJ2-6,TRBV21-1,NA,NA,TGTGCCAGCAGCAAAGGGGACAGATTAGGCTCTGGGGCCAACGTCCTGACTTTC,CASSKGDRLGSGANVLTF
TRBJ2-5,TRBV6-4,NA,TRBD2,TGTGCCAGCAGTGAGAACGTCGGGGGGGAGACCCAGTACTTC,CASSENVGGETQYF
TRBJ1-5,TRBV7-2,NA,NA,TGTGCCAGCAGCTTACTCGGCGGGTGGGGCAATCAGCCCCAGCATTTT,CASSLLGGWGNQPQHF